The T cell receptor (beta chain) under discussion was sequenced for a study of blood T cells in healthy people across ages. Across the whole study: Template switching recovered approximately one barcoded beta molecule for every two T cells.

With a J-beta primer mix and a sample-barcoded 5' primer, a second PCR ran about 6 to 11 cycles. Each cDNA molecule carried a tag from a template-switch adaptor that contained 12 random nucleotides. CDR3-containing paired-end reads numbered at least 3 million in each sample. One entry per CDR3 protein, called by TCRdb with MiXCR from the 5' RACE reads. Among about 800,000 distinct CDR3 sequences, around a quarter were seen once, and the ten largest hold 3% to 4.5%. This clonotype appeared many times. Germline CDR1 and CDR2: SGHRS and YFSETQ. Losses at the gene ends were 0 bases for V and 4 bases for J; bases not matched to a gene: 1. The CDR3 sequence is 15 residues long. Per-sample yields of isolated PBMCs were at least 7 million. These data were also reused for a study on T cells of mothers and their children.

The TCR sequence derives from a boy between 10 and 17 years old in good health. The chain couples TRBV5-1 to TRBJ2-1, with TRBD2 matching 10 bases. The specimen sequenced was blood. DNA for the CDR3: TGCGCCAGCAGCTTGGTACTAGCGGGATACAATGAGCAGTTCTTC. Translation: CASSLVLAGYNEQFF.